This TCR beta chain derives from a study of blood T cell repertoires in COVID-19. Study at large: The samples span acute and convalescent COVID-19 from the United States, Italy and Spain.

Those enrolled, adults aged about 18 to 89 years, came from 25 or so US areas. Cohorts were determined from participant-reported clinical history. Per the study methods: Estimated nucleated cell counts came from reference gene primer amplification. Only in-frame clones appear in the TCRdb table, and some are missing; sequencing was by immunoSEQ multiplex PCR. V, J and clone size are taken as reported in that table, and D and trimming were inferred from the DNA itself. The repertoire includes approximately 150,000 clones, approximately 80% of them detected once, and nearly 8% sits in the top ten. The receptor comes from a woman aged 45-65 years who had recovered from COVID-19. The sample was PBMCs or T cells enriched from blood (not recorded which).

The CDR3 protein is CASSQILRSEEQFF. The CDR3 nucleotides read TGCGCCAGCAGCCAAATTTTAAGATCGGAGGAGCAGTTCTTC. This chain connects TRBV4-3 to TRBJ2-1, with D hard to call. The CDR3 is 14 residues long. Trimming stripped 2 bases from V and 10 bases from J, with 15 bases between. Germline V gene lookup returns CDR1 LGHNA and CDR2 YSLEER.